The sequence of this T cell receptor (beta chain) was determined in a study of blood T cells in healthy people across ages. Study-wide results and limits: A roughly linear fall in TCR beta diversity per million T cells was seen with increasing age. It was not known whether donors were CMV positive (a possible confounder of expanded clonotype changes).

A note on this clonotype: What it binds is not known.

Combining a sample-barcoded 5' primer with a J-beta primer mix, a second PCR ran for roughly 6 to 12 cycles. TCRdb reanalysed the 5' RACE reads using MiXCR and keeps one entry per CDR3 protein. The sample has 800,000 or so distinct CDR3 sequences; roughly 60% are singletons. Per the germline V gene, CDR1 is SGHTA and CDR2 is FQGNSA. Trimming stripped 1 base from V and 3 bases from J, with 12 bases between. This CDR3 is 15 amino acids long. Caucasian individuals from Russia who were healthy and aged about 6 to 95 acted as donors. The authors extracted at least 5.5 micrograms of total RNA per sample. This rearrangement joins TRBV7-2 to TRBJ1-2; maybe TRBD1 (5 bases). This sequence originates from a man aged 25-40 years in good health. Sequencing used blood. The CDR3 spells CASSLEGREYYGYTF. As DNA, the CDR3 is TGTGCCAGCAGCTTAGAAGGCAGGGAATACTATGGCTACACCTTC.